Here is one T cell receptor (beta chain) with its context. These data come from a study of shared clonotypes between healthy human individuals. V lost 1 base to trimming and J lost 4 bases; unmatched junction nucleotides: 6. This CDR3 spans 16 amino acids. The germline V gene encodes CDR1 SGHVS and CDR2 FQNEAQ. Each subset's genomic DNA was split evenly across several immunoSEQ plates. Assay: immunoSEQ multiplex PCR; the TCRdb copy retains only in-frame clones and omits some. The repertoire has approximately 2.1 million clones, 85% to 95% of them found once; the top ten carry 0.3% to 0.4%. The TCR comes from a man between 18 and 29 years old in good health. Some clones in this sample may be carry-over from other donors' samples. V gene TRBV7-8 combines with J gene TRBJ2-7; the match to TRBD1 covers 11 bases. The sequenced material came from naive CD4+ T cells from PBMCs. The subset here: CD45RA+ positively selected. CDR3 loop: CASSLGVGTGGYEQYF. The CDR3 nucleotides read TGTGCCAGCAGCTTAGGTGTCGGGACAGGGGGGTACGAGCAGTACTTC.